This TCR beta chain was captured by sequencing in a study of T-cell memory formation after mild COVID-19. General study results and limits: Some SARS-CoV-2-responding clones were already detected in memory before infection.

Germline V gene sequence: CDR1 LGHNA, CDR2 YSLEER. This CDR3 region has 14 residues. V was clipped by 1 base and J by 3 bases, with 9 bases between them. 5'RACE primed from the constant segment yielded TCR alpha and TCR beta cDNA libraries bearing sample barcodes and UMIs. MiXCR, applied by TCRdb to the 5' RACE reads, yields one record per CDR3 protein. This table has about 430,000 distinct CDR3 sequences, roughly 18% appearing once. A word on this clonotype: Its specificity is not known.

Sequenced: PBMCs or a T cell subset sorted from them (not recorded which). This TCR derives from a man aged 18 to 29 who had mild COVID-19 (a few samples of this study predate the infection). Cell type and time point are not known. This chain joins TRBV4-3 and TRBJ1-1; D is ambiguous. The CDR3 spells CASSQGEGDTEAFF. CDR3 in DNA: TGCGCCAGCAGCCAAGGGGAGGGAGACACTGAAGCTTTCTTT.